A selection of T cell receptor beta chains follows, all from one sample in a study of T cell responses to AZD1222 COVID-19 vaccine. Repertoires were generated with immunoSEQ multiplex PCR, while TCRdb's copy carries only in-frame clones and drops some. The sample carries around 130,000 clones, over 85% recorded once. The sequencing here drew on peripheral blood, taken on day 0 of AZD1222 vaccination. The receptors were sampled from an adult in good health. Each CDR3 is given with its conserved first and last residue. Fields, in order: clone size, D gene, J gene, V gene, CDR3 DNA, CDR3 protein. D genes are given only for firm matches. Where a row states a size, it is once, few, many or the class of an expanded clone; other rows omit it.

size: -
D: TRBD1
J: TRBJ2-7
V: TRBV30
DNA: TGTGCCTGGAGTGCCGGGACAGCCTACGAGCAGTACTTC
CDR3: CAWSAGTAYEQYF

size: -
D: -
J: TRBJ2-7
V: TRBV6-6
DNA: TGTGCCAGCAGGCCACAGGGAATATTTGGCGAGCAGTACTTC
CDR3: CASRPQGIFGEQYF

size: once
D: -
J: TRBJ1-1
V: TRBV5-1
DNA: TGCGCCAGCAGCGCGGAGACAGCGGGGACTGAAGCTTTCTTT
CDR3: CASSAETAGTEAFF

size: -
D: -
J: TRBJ2-1
V: TRBV6-6
DNA: TGTGCCAGCAGCCTAGCGAACAATGAGCAGTTCTTC
CDR3: CASSLANNEQFF

size: once
D: -
J: TRBJ2-7
V: TRBV27
DNA: TGTGCCAGCAGTTCCACCTACGAGCAGTACTTC
CDR3: CASSSTYEQYF

size: once
D: -
J: TRBJ2-7
V: TRBV2
DNA: TGTGCCAGCAGACAGGATTACGAGCAGTACTTC
CDR3: CASRQDYEQYF

size: -
D: -
J: TRBJ1-1
V: TRBV2
DNA: TGTGCCAGTCGGCTCGAATCTGACACTGAAGCTTTCTTT
CDR3: CASRLESDTEAFF

size: -
D: TRBD1
J: TRBJ1-1
V: TRBV7-8
DNA: TGTGCCAGCAGCTCTTTGGACAGGGCGAACACTGAAGCTTTCTTT
CDR3: CASSSLDRANTEAFF

size: once
D: TRBD2
J: TRBJ2-1
V: TRBV30
DNA: TGTGCCTGGACTAGCGGAACCTACAATGAGCAGTTCTTC
CDR3: CAWTSGTYNEQFF

size: -
D: -
J: TRBJ2-3
V: TRBV7-3
DNA: TGTGCCAGCAGTACAGGGGAGGGGACAGATACGCAGTATTTT
CDR3: CASSTGEGTDTQYF

size: -
D: -
J: TRBJ1-4
V: TRBV30
DNA: TGTGCCTGGAGTGTTAGTGCAGCAACTAATGAAAAACTGTTTTTT
CDR3: CAWSVSAATNEKLFF

size: -
D: TRBD2
J: TRBJ2-1
V: TRBV10-3
DNA: TGTGCCATCAGACCGGGACTAGGGTTCAATGAGCAGTTCTTC
CDR3: CAIRPGLGFNEQFF

size: once
D: TRBD1
J: TRBJ1-5
V: TRBV7-9
DNA: TGTGCCAGCAGCGGGAGGGACAGGGCCCAGCATTTT
CDR3: CASSGRDRAQHF